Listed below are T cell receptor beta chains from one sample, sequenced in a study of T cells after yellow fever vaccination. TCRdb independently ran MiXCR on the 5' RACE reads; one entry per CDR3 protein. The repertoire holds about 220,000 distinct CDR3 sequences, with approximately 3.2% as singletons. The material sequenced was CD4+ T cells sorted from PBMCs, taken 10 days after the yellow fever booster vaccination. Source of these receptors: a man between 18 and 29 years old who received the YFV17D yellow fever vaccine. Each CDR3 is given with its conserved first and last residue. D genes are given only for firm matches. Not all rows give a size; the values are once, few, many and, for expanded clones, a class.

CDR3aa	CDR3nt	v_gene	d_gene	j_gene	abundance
CASSQTHQETQYF	TGCGCCAGCAGCCAAACGCACCAAGAGACCCAGTACTTC	TRBV4-1	.	TRBJ2-5	few
CASMPRGNTGELFF	TGTGCCAGCATGCCCAGGGGTAACACCGGGGAGCTGTTTTTT	TRBV12-3/TRBV12-4	.	TRBJ2-2	many
CASSAGQGSNEKLFF	TGTGCCAGCAGTGCAGGACAGGGCAGTAATGAAAAACTGTTTTTT	TRBV6-1	TRBD1	TRBJ1-4	.
CSGNRDRRETQYF	TGCAGTGGGAACAGGGATCGGAGAGAGACCCAGTACTTC	TRBV20-1	.	TRBJ2-5	many
CASRRTDFNYGYTF	TGTGCCAGCAGGAGGACAGATTTTAACTATGGCTACACCTTC	TRBV6-2/TRBV6-3	.	TRBJ1-2	.
CASSLGVEQFF	TGCGCCAGCAGCTTGGGCGTTGAGCAGTTCTTC	TRBV5-1	.	TRBJ2-1	many
CASSLTGSYGYTF	TGCGCCAGCAGCTTGACAGGGTCCTATGGCTACACCTTC	TRBV5-1	.	TRBJ1-2	many
CASSRRTDNTEAFF	TGTGCCAGCAGCCGGAGGACAGATAACACTGAAGCTTTCTTT	TRBV3-1	.	TRBJ1-1	.
CASSTWGAKIIQYF	TGTGCCAGCAGCACCTGGGGGGCCAAAATCATTCAGTACTTC	TRBV7-2	.	TRBJ2-4	.
CSARDPAGAKNIQYF	TGCAGTGCTAGAGACCCAGCGGGAGCCAAAAACATTCAGTACTTC	TRBV20-1	.	TRBJ2-4	many
CASSLGTSDTQYF	TGCGCCAGCAGCTTGGGGACCTCAGATACGCAGTATTTT	TRBV5-1	.	TRBJ2-3	many
CASSPMASGTLGTGELFF	TGTGCCAGCTCACCAATGGCTAGCGGAACCCTCGGGACCGGGGAGCTGTTTTTT	TRBV18	TRBD2	TRBJ2-2	few
CASSWDRASGANVLTF	TGCGCCAGCAGTTGGGACAGGGCTTCTGGGGCCAACGTCCTGACTTTC	TRBV5-1	TRBD1	TRBJ2-6	many
CASSNRQGPYEQYF	TGTGCCAGCAGCAACAGACAGGGCCCCTACGAGCAGTACTTC	TRBV7-2	TRBD1	TRBJ2-7	many
CASSLQGLSENTEAFF	TGCGCCAGCAGCTTGCAGGGACTCTCCGAAAACACTGAAGCTTTCTTT	TRBV5-1	.	TRBJ1-1	many
CSASSGPWAGNIQYF	TGCAGTGCTAGCTCGGGGCCCTGGGCAGGAAACATTCAGTACTTC	TRBV20-1	.	TRBJ2-4	many
CASSMAGGDGAEAFF	TGTGCCAGTAGTATGGCGGGGGGAGACGGCGCTGAAGCTTTCTTT	TRBV19	.	TRBJ1-1	few
CASSPVGRANTGELFF	TGTGCCAGCAGCCCAGTCGGGCGAGCGAACACCGGGGAGCTGTTTTTT	TRBV7-9	.	TRBJ2-2	many
CASSSYGGTSTDTQYF	TGTGCCAGCAGCTCCTACGGGGGAACTAGCACAGATACGCAGTATTTT	TRBV7-2	.	TRBJ2-3	few
CASSQRTDTQYF	TGCGCCAGCAGCCAACGTACTGATACGCAGTATTTT	TRBV12-3/TRBV12-4	.	TRBJ2-3	many
CASSLNSQGNYGYTF	TGTGCCAGCAGTTTAAATTCGCAGGGGAACTATGGCTACACCTTC	TRBV12-3/TRBV12-4	.	TRBJ1-2	few
CASSQRRVTGELFF	TGCGCCAGCAGTCAACGACGGGTCACCGGGGAGCTGTTTTTT	TRBV23-1	.	TRBJ2-2	many
CASSIREKSGELFF	TGTGCCAGCAGCATCCGGGAGAAGAGCGGGGAGCTGTTTTTT	TRBV7-8	.	TRBJ2-2	many
CASSLAKRDGTQYF	TGTGCCAGCAGCTTAGCGAAAAGGGATGGGACCCAGTACTTC	TRBV7-2	.	TRBJ2-5	many
CAIRQGSGNTIYF	TGTGCCATACGACAGGGCTCTGGAAACACCATATATTTT	TRBV10-3	TRBD1	TRBJ1-3	.
CATSERTSYEQYF	TGTGCCACCAGTGAGAGGACTTCCTACGAGCAGTACTTC	TRBV24-1	.	TRBJ2-7	few
CASSPNGWSGRELRQYF	TGTGCCAGCAGCCCCAACGGGTGGAGCGGGCGGGAACTAAGGCAGTATTTT	TRBV28	.	TRBJ2-3	few
CASSLVAPQETQYF	TGTGCCAGCAGCTTAGTCGCACCCCAAGAGACCCAGTACTTC	TRBV11-2	.	TRBJ2-5	many
CASSEGLAPIYNEQFF	TGTGCCAGCAGTGAAGGGCTAGCGCCGATCTACAATGAGCAGTTCTTC	TRBV25-1	.	TRBJ2-1	many
CASRLKGANVLTF	TGTGCCTCTCGACTGAAGGGGGCCAACGTCCTGACTTTC	TRBV5-6	.	TRBJ2-6	many
CASRGTGYNEQFF	TGTGCCAGCAGGGGGACAGGATACAATGAGCAGTTCTTC	TRBV7-9	TRBD1	TRBJ2-1	many
CASSLSRTGYTF	TGTGCCAGCAGCTTATCTAGGACGGGCTACACCTTC	TRBV11-2	.	TRBJ1-2	.
CASSPGGAHTGELFF	TGTGCCAGCAGTCCCGGTGGGGCGCACACCGGGGAGCTGTTTTTT	TRBV28	.	TRBJ2-2	few
CSASGDRDNEQFF	TGCAGTGCTAGTGGGGACAGGGACAATGAGCAGTTCTTC	TRBV20-1	TRBD1	TRBJ2-1	few
CASTQTSPTGELFF	TGCGCCAGCACCCAGACTAGCCCCACCGGGGAGCTGTTTTTT	TRBV5-1	TRBD2	TRBJ2-2	.
CSASGTGAYNEQFF	TGCAGTGCAAGCGGGACAGGGGCCTACAATGAGCAGTTCTTC	TRBV20-1	TRBD1	TRBJ2-1	.
CATSGSGTALQDTQYF	TGTGCCACCAGTGGATCCGGGACAGCACTCCAAGATACGCAGTATTTT	TRBV24-1	TRBD1	TRBJ2-3	many
CASSKRTPLRNTEAFF	TGTGCCAGCAGCAAAAGGACCCCCCTACGAAACACTGAAGCTTTCTTT	TRBV21-1	.	TRBJ1-1	few
CASSLIRGGLGEQFF	TGTGCCAGCAGCTTAATCCGCGGGGGGTTGGGTGAGCAGTTCTTC	TRBV7-3	TRBD2	TRBJ2-1	few
CASLDRPGPRGTEAFF	TGCGCCAGCCTGGACCGGCCCGGCCCGAGGGGCACTGAAGCTTTCTTT	TRBV5-1	.	TRBJ1-1	.
CASSLDHTNYGYTF	TGTGCCAGCAGCTTAGATCACACGAACTATGGCTACACCTTC	TRBV11-2	.	TRBJ1-2	many
CASRPHGGGTPGEQFF	TGTGCCAGCAGACCCCATGGCGGGGGGACCCCAGGTGAGCAGTTCTTC	TRBV12-3/TRBV12-4	TRBD2	TRBJ2-1	many
CASSQRQQETQYF	TGCGCCAGCAGCCAAAGACAGCAAGAGACCCAGTACTTC	TRBV4-1	.	TRBJ2-5	many
CASSLAGGRDTGELFF	TGCGCCAGCAGCTTGGCCGGGGGTCGCGACACCGGGGAGCTGTTTTTT	TRBV5-1	.	TRBJ2-2	many
CASSQDNPAQPQHF	TGTGCCAGCAGCCAAGATAACCCCGCCCAGCCCCAGCATTTT	TRBV4-2	.	TRBJ1-5	.
CSASTTTSEQYF	TGCAGTGCTAGCACCACCACTTCCGAGCAGTACTTC	TRBV20-1	.	TRBJ2-7	few